This TCR beta chain emerged from a study of T-cell reconstitution after alpha-beta-depleted transplantation in children. Molecular barcoding with unique molecular identifiers was used for the TCRbeta library. Each CDR3 protein gets one entry after TCRdb re-called the PCR reads with MiXCR. This table holds just under 150,000 distinct CDR3 sequences, more than 8% found once. Study findings and constraints: Reportedly, alpha-beta T cells present about two months post-transplant originated from several hundred expanded clones of graft origin.

The CDR3 sequence is 15 residues long. The junction had 5 bases not matched to a gene; V was cut back by 2 bases and J by 5 bases. The germline V gene encodes CDR1 LNHNV and CDR2 YYDKDF (reference sequence). To note about this clonotype: The antigen is unknown.

The TCR originated in a female patient between 2 and 15 years old who had a stem cell transplant for congenital amegakaryocytic thrombocytopenia, so the T cells may come from the graft donor. The gene calls are TRBV15 and TRBJ2-5, with 10 nucleotides matching TRBD2. The sample in question was PBMCs, mostly from graft donor cells, obtained 180 days after TCRalphabeta/CD19-depleted stem cell transplant. In DNA form, the CDR3 reads TGTGCCACCAGCAGATCAGGACTAGCGGTGGAGACCCAGTACTTC. Translating it yields CATSRSGLAVETQYF.